These T cell receptor beta chains were read from a single sample in a study of control samples from healthy donors and cancer patients. Sequencing was performed with immunoSEQ multiplex PCR; in TCRdb, only in-frame clones are kept and a portion is missing. The sample shows more than 25,000 clones, 70% to 90% of them seen only once. Sequencing used formalin-fixed, paraffin-embedded tissue. All receptors come from a female donor with melanoma. The CDR3 runs from the conserved cysteine through the conserved F or W. The order of the fields is D gene, V gene, clone size, J gene, CDR3 protein, CDR3 DNA. The D gene is left open where the match is weak. Rows may omit the clone size; those that give it use once, few, many or a size class.

NA	TRBV7-6	few	TRBJ1-3	CASSLSAISGNTIYF	TGTGCCAGCAGCTTATCTGCGATCTCTGGAAACACCATATATTTT
NA	TRBV13	NA	TRBJ1-6	CASSLRGISYNSPLHF	TGTGCCAGCAGCTTGCGGGGTATCTCCTATAATTCACCCCTCCACTTT
NA	TRBV11-3	NA	TRBJ2-1	CASSRDPYNEQFF	TGTGCTAGCAGCCGGGACCCCTACAATGAGCAGTTCTTC
NA	TRBV6-5	NA	TRBJ2-5	CASSYSRGPAGTQYF	TGTGCCAGCAGTTACTCACGGGGACCCGCTGGGACCCAGTACTTC
TRBD1	TRBV2	once	TRBJ2-2	CASSEQGAGGELFF	TGTGCCAGCAGTGAACAGGGGGCGGGCGGGGAGCTGTTTTTT
NA	TRBV5-8	NA	TRBJ1-5	CASSSDGDGNQPQHF	TGTGCCAGCAGCTCTGACGGTGATGGCAATCAGCCCCAGCATTTT
NA	TRBV5-1	NA	TRBJ2-3	CASSLDGISTDTQYF	TGCGCCAGCAGCTTGGACGGAATTAGCACAGATACGCAGTATTTT
NA	TRBV5-6	NA	TRBJ1-2	CASSLLGSSSQGTHYGYTF	TGTGCCAGCAGCTTATTGGGAAGCAGTTCGCAAGGGACCCACTATGGCTACACCTTC
NA	TRBV3-1/TRBV3-2	NA	TRBJ2-1	CASSHSEVVQQFF	TGTGCCAGCAGCCACTCTGAGGTAGTCCAGCAGTTCTTC
NA	TRBV3-1/TRBV3-2	NA	TRBJ1-1	CASIGGAYEAFF	TGTGCCAGCATAGGAGGGGCCTATGAAGCTTTCTTT
TRBD2	TRBV5-6	once	TRBJ2-2	CASSATGTSGSTGELFF	TGTGCCAGCAGCGCAACCGGGACTAGCGGGAGCACCGGGGAGCTGTTTTTT
TRBD1	TRBV6-5	NA	TRBJ1-4	CASSPGTANEKLFF	TGTGCCAGCAGTCCCGGGACAGCTAATGAAAAACTGTTTTTT
NA	TRBV20-1	medium-sized	TRBJ1-1	CSASYGAGRTEAFF	TGCAGTGCTAGTTATGGGGCAGGGAGAACTGAAGCTTTCTTT
NA	TRBV5-6	NA	TRBJ1-1	CASSSLQGRTEAFF	TGTGCCAGCAGCTCGTTACAGGGTCGCACTGAAGCTTTCTTT
TRBD2	TRBV25-1	NA	TRBJ2-1	CASRGTSGSPYNEQFF	TGTGCCAGCAGAGGGACTAGCGGGAGTCCCTACAATGAGCAGTTCTTC
NA	TRBV3-1/TRBV3-2	NA	TRBJ1-5	CASSQDVGNQPQHF	TGTGCCAGCAGCCAAGATGTGGGGAATCAGCCCCAGCATTTT
NA	TRBV29-1	few	TRBJ2-4	CSVVTGREGKNIQYF	TGCAGCGTTGTCACCGGGCGGGAAGGAAAAAACATTCAGTACTTC
TRBD2	TRBV7-2	NA	TRBJ2-1	CASSFLTSGGLLGQFF	TGTGCCAGCAGCTTCCTGACTAGCGGGGGCCTCCTCGGGCAGTTCTTC
NA	TRBV9	NA	TRBJ2-1	CASSVDPGNPINNEQFF	TGTGCCAGCAGCGTTGACCCGGGAAACCCAATAAACAATGAGCAGTTCTTC
NA	TRBV6-5	NA	TRBJ1-2	CASSYSRDSNYGYTF	TGTGCCAGCAGTTACTCGAGAGACAGCAACTATGGCTACACCTTC
NA	TRBV7-8	NA	TRBJ2-5	CASSLNTGRETQYF	TGTGCCAGCAGCTTAAACACTGGGCGTGAGACCCAGTACTTC
TRBD2	TRBV6-1	NA	TRBJ2-4	CASSDFSGSAKNIQYF	TGTGCCAGCAGTGACTTCAGCGGGAGTGCCAAAAACATTCAGTACTTC
NA	TRBV19	NA	TRBJ2-1	CASSIDKGTREQFF	TGTGCCAGTAGTATAGATAAAGGTACCCGGGAGCAGTTCTTC
NA	TRBV2	NA	TRBJ2-7	CASSLRGLEQYF	TGTGCCAGCAGCCTCCGGGGACTCGAGCAGTACTTC
NA	TRBV18	NA	TRBJ2-2	CASSPEGPTNTGELFF	TGTGCCAGCTCACCGGAGGGGCCGACGAACACCGGGGAGCTGTTTTTT
TRBD2	TRBV29-1	NA	TRBJ2-7	CSVLRLTQQREGYEQYF	TGCAGCGTTTTGCGGTTAACCCAACAGAGGGAGGGTTACGAGCAGTACTTC
NA	TRBV19	NA	TRBJ1-3	CASSSQGGNTIYF	TGTGCCAGTTCTTCCCAGGGAGGAAACACCATATATTTT
NA	TRBV4-3	NA	TRBJ1-2	CASSQDRAHYGYTF	TGCGCCAGCAGCCAAGATAGGGCACATTATGGCTACACCTTC
TRBD1	TRBV2	NA	TRBJ2-7	CASSVTGVQRGEQYF	TGTGCCAGCAGTGTCACAGGGGTTCAGAGGGGCGAGCAGTACTTC
NA	TRBV6-6	NA	TRBJ2-2	CASSYRRDTGELFF	TGTGCCAGCAGTTACCGACGGGACACCGGGGAGCTGTTTTTT
NA	TRBV27	few	TRBJ2-7	CASSLRERYEQYF	TGTGCCAGCAGTTTACGGGAGAGGTACGAGCAGTACTTC
NA	TRBV12-3/TRBV12-4	NA	TRBJ1-1	CASSARSVTEAFF	TGTGCCAGCAGTGCCCGGTCAGTCACTGAAGCTTTCTTT
NA	TRBV6-5	NA	TRBJ1-5	CASSYSGHFNQPQHF	TGTGCCAGCAGTTACTCGGGCCATTTCAATCAGCCCCAGCATTTT
NA	TRBV9	NA	TRBJ2-7	CASSVFLTGRYEQYF	TGTGCCAGCAGCGTGTTTCTCACAGGGAGATACGAGCAGTACTTC
NA	TRBV5-1	NA	TRBJ1-4	CASSLAGTTNEKLFF	TGCGCCAGCAGCTTGGCGGGGACGACTAATGAAAAACTGTTTTTT
NA	TRBV6-5	once	TRBJ2-1	CASGQWDEQFF	TGTGCCAGCGGGCAGTGGGATGAGCAGTTCTTC
NA	TRBV7-2	NA	TRBJ2-3	CASSLPNTQYF	TGTGCCAGCAGCTTACCAAATACGCAGTATTTT
TRBD1	TRBV12-3/TRBV12-4	NA	TRBJ1-1	CASRVTGGTEAFF	TGTGCCAGCAGAGTTACAGGGGGGACTGAAGCTTTCTTT
NA	TRBV5-6	NA	TRBJ2-7	CASSLGGIPAEQYF	TGTGCCAGCAGCTTGGGGGGCATACCCGCCGAGCAGTACTTC
NA	TRBV7-2	NA	TRBJ2-1	CASSSPGGEQFF	TGTGCCAGCAGCTCCCCTGGGGGAGAGCAGTTCTTC
NA	TRBV4-1	NA	TRBJ1-5	CASSQGSIGVVRVGDQPQHF	TGCGCCAGCAGCCAAGGCTCGATAGGGGTTGTACGGGTAGGGGATCAGCCCCAGCATTTT
TRBD1	TRBV7-9	once	TRBJ1-5	CASSLQGDQPQHF	TGTGCCAGCAGCTTACAGGGGGACCAGCCCCAGCATTTT
NA	TRBV27	NA	TRBJ1-4	CASSWGGTNEKLFF	TGTGCCAGCAGTTGGGGGGGAACTAATGAAAAACTGTTTTTT
NA	TRBV4-1	once	TRBJ2-3	CASSQEAGGKYF	TGCGCCAGCAGCCAAGAAGCAGGCGGCAAGTATTTT
NA	TRBV24-1	once	TRBJ1-5	CATVEGQPQHF	TGTGCCACCGTAGAGGGTCAGCCCCAGCATTTT